This T cell receptor (beta chain) appears in the sequencing data of a study of T cell responses to AZD1222 COVID-19 vaccine (dated by TCRdb to the early 2020s). About the study as a whole: Because spike-specific TCR depth and breadth did not differ between the two schedules, AZD1222 recipients who got a second dose at roughly 4 weeks were pooled with those who got a second dose at roughly 12 weeks. TCR sequencing was performed for 233 trial participants, of whom roughly 200 were given two doses of AZD1222 and around 26 were given two doses of MenACWY control vaccine. Enrollment into the trials was organized by age into subgroups of 18-55, 56-69 and 70-plus years, and those subgroups contained roughly 150, 30 and 60 TCR-sequenced participants, respectively. General findings and caveats noted by the study authors: Reportedly, almost half of the unique spike-specific TCRs recognized epitopes lying outside the regions that are mutated in the B.1.351 and B.1.1.7 variants. CD4 TCRs associated with the vaccine covered the entire spike protein, and the dominant responses were in regions 160-218 and 743-854. The 56-69-year group was small, and its depth increase did not reach significance, likely because of low power. Only five to seven AZD1222 recipients were SARS-CoV-2 seropositive at baseline, limiting conclusions about previously exposed vaccinees. Because no day 14 peak-response samples were available, the repertoires could be characterized only after the peak T cell response. Participants were mostly white British and included more females than males, and it was suggested by the authors that clonal diversity may have been underestimated. Spike-specific TCR breadth and depth rose significantly after two AZD1222 doses compared with day 0 and with MenACWY recipients.

The CDR3 regions of human TCRbeta chains were analyzed by immunosequencing. As for the authors' bioinformatics: Repertoire TCRs were checked for matches against a reference library of SARS-CoV-2-specific TCRs that had been generated using the MIRA antigen-specificity platform. Breadth was defined as the fraction of unique TCRs that were SARS-CoV-2-associated. Depth was defined as the fraction of total T cells that were SARS-CoV-2-associated. Using the MIRA data, each spike-specific TCR was assigned both to the spike region to which the TCR was reactive and to a CD4 or CD8 class. Log10-transformed breadth and depth values were compared by one-way ANOVA with Sidak's multiple comparisons tests. TCRdb holds this immuneACCESS table with in-frame rearrangements only. Some clones are missing; in checked studies, unresolved V genes explain under half, and the rest has no known cause. From that table come the V and J calls and clone size; the DNA was used to work out D and trimming. In all, the sample holds approximately 97,000 clones, and about 86% of those were seen once. The ten largest clones add up to around 5% of the sample.

The CDR3 runs 18 residues from the cysteine to the phenylalanine. Just CDR3 DNA is preserved here, 54 bases in frame from base 1. CDR1 and CDR2 were assigned from the germline V gene as ENHRY and SYGVKD. After removal of 2 bases from V and 0 bases from J, the junction retains 7 bases not matched to a gene. Per the publication, the time point label means: baseline before first vaccination. Vaccinee samples came from UK trials COV001 and COV002, including a single-blind randomized controlled phase 2/3 trial of AZD1222 (ChAdOx1 nCoV-19) in healthy adults. Trial participant PBMC samples were collected at day 0 and day 28 after the second dose for TCRbeta chain sequencing. On this clone: It lacks a known antigen. Per-nucleotide qualities are absent, and no much larger clonotype sits a single base away.

This TCR came from an adult in good health. The sequencing here drew on peripheral blood, taken on day 0 of AZD1222 vaccination. The rearrangement combines TRBV10-3 with TRBJ2-6; the junction holds 7 bases that match TRBD1. CDR3 region: CAISEITGASSGANVLTF. The DNA is as follows: TGTGCCATCAGTGAGATAACAGGGGCCAGCTCTGGGGCCAACGTCCTGACTTTC.